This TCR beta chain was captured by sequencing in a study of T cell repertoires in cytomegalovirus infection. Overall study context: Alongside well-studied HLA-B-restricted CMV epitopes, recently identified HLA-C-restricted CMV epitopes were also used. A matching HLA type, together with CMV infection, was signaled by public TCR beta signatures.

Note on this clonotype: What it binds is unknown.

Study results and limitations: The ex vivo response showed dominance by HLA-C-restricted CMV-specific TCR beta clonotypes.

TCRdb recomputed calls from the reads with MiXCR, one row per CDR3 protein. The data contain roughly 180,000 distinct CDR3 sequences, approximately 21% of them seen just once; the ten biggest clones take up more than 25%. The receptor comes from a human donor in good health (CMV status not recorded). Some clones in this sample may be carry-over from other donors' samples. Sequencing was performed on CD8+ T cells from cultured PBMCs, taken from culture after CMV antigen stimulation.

CDR3 amino acids: CASSSPRDRDPYEQYF. The CDR3 DNA reads TGTGCCAGCAGTTCCCCCCGGGACAGGGACCCGTACGAGCAGTACTTC. The chain links TRBV12-3 or TRBV12-4 to TRBJ2-7; 9 bases fit TRBD1. The CDR3 covers 16 residues. The V segment lost 4 bases and the J segment 4 bases; nucleotides outside the gene matches: 11.